This passage covers 17 T cell receptor beta chains from one sample sequenced in a study of shared clonotypes between healthy human individuals. TCRdb's copy holds only in-frame clones and misses some; the assay was immunoSEQ multiplex PCR. The data hold 2 million to 3 million clones, with roughly 93% observed a single time. Sequenced material: naive CD4+ T cells from PBMCs. The subset here: CD45RA+ positively selected. The receptors originated from a young man in good health. Some clones in this sample may be carry-over from other donors' samples.

The rearrangement joins TRBV4-1 to TRBJ2-5; D tentatively reads TRBD1 or TRBD2 (5 bases each). This CDR3 is built from 13 residues. CDR1 and CDR2 from the germline V gene are MGHRA and YSYEKL. The V end lost 8 bases, the J end lost 5 bases, and 15 bases lay between the germline ends. In DNA form, the CDR3 reads TGCGCCAGCGCACGGGGCTCGCGGGAGACCCAGTACTTC. It is translated as CASARGSRETQYF.

The V gene is TRBV6-6, the J gene TRBJ2-1; maybe TRBD1 (6 bases). The CDR3 runs 15 residues. The V gene's germline CDR1 is MNHNY and CDR2 SVGAGI (reference sequence). V was shortened by 6 bases and J by 3 bases, with 15 bases between the two germline ends. The CDR3 region has the DNA TGTGCCAGCAGCAGACAGGAATCGGGCTACAATGAGCAGTTCTTC. Protein: CASSRQESGYNEQFF.

The V and J genes are TRBV28 and TRBJ2-7, with 7 bases aligning to TRBD2. J gave up 7 bases and V 1 base, and 16 bases lay outside the gene matches. Germline loops: CDR1 MDHEN, CDR2 SYDVKM. The CDR3 loop spans 17 amino acids. DNA for the CDR3: TGTGCCAGCAGTTTATTCCCTAGCGGAGGGTCTCCCAAGGAGCAGTACTTC. Residues: CASSLFPSGGSPKEQYF.

In this sample, this clone turned up a few times. The chain uses TRBV2 and TRBJ1-5, with TRBD1 as a possible D gene (5 bases). The CDR3 totals 12 residues. Germline CDR1 and CDR2: SNHLY and FYNNEI. Deletions cut 8 bases from V and 9 bases from J, with 14 bases between. This CDR3 reads CASLLDQGPQHF. In DNA, the CDR3 is TGTGCCAGCCTCCTGGATCAGGGGCCCCAGCATTTT.

The chain uses TRBV9 and TRBJ2-3; possible D gene TRBD2, 6 bases. The germline gives CDR1 SGDLS, CDR2 YYNGEE. The CDR3 runs 16 residues. The germline V and J ends were trimmed by 4 bases and 0 bases, with 15 bases remaining between them. CDR3 DNA sequence: TGTGCCAGCAGCCAGGAGGGGAGCGGGAGCACAGATACGCAGTATTTT. This encodes CASSQEGSGSTDTQYF.

The chain joins TRBV4-3 to TRBJ2-7, with 8 bases fitting TRBD1. The CDR3 totals 16 residues. V shed 1 base and J 6 bases; nucleotides not matched to a gene: 11. Germline CDR1 is LGHNA and CDR2 is YSLEER. The CDR3, as DNA: TGCGCCAGCAGCCAAGGAAGGACAGGGCTTCTTGGCGAGCAGTACTTC. Translating gives CASSQGRTGLLGEQYF.

The V gene is TRBV7-2, the J gene TRBJ2-5; perhaps TRBD2 as D (5 bases). The DNA end is a closer match to TRBJ2-7, so the J assignment may be wrong. CDR1 and CDR2 (germline): SGHTA, FQGNSA. CDR3 length: 16 residues. The CDR3 protein is CASSLRLAESSYEQYF. The CDR3 DNA reads as TGTGCCAGCAGCTTACGGCTAGCCGAAAGCTCCTACGAGCAGTACTTC.

This rearrangement joins TRBV19 to TRBJ2-1, with 16 nucleotides matching TRBD2. The junction had 13 bases not matched to a gene; V was cut back by 7 bases and J by 1 base. The length of the CDR3 is 20 residues. Germline values: CDR1 LNHDA, CDR2 SQIVND (reference sequence). In nucleotides, the CDR3 is TGTGCCAGTACTAAATTGGGCCCGGGACTAGCGGGAGGGTCCTACAATGAGCAGTTCTTC. The encoded protein is CASTKLGPGLAGGSYNEQFF.

The genes are TRBV7-2 and TRBJ2-2, with TRBD1 as a possible D gene (7 bases). This CDR3 is built from 16 residues. The V end lost 1 base, the J end lost 3 bases, and 12 bases lay between the germline ends. Germline V CDR1 and CDR2: SGHTA, FQGNSA. CDR3 coding DNA: TGTGCCAGCAGCTTAGTCGGCAGGGGGGACACCGGGGAGCTGTTTTTT. Amino acid sequence: CASSLVGRGDTGELFF.

This clone has just one count. This chain joins TRBV30 and TRBJ1-4; tentative D call: TRBD1 (6 bases). There are 13 residues in the CDR3. Per the germline V gene, CDR1 is GTSNPN and CDR2 is SVGIG (reference sequence). The V end lost 1 base, the J end lost 8 bases, and 11 bases lay between the germline ends. CDR3 DNA sequence: TGTGCCTGGAGTGCGGACAGCCTGGAAAAACTGTTTTTT. This translates into CAWSADSLEKLFF.

V is TRBV14 and J is TRBJ2-1, with D possibly matching TRBD2 (5 bases). This CDR3 has 15 residues. CDR1 and CDR2 from the germline V gene are SGHDN and FVKESK. V was shortened by 7 bases and J by 0 bases, with 13 bases between the two germline ends. The CDR3 nucleotides read TGTGCCAGCACGGCTAGCCGAGACTCCTACAATGAGCAGTTCTTC. Its translation is CASTASRDSYNEQFF.

J is TRBJ1-5 and V is TRBV11-2; no clear D. The CDR3 length is 13 residues. Per germline, CDR1 SGHAT and CDR2 FQNNGV. Trimming took 3 bases from V and 0 from J, leaving 3 bases between them. The CDR3: CASSFYSNQPQHF. Written as DNA, the CDR3 is TGTGCCAGCAGCTTTTATAGCAATCAGCCCCAGCATTTT. The full variable domain, completed using reference TRBV11-2 and TRBJ1-5, is EAGVAQSPRYKIIEKRQSVAFWCNPISGHATLYWYQQILGQGPKLLIQFQNNGVVDDSQLPKDRFSAERLKGVDSTLKIQPAKLEDSAVYLCASSFYSNQPQHFGDGTRLSIL.

With regard to this clone: Other nucleotide sequences in the sample specify the same CDR3. The chain is built from TRBV30 and TRBJ2-3, with D unclear. This CDR3 region has 11 residues. Germline CDR1 reads GTSNPN; CDR2 reads SVGIG (reference sequence). Trimming stripped 0 bases from V and 8 bases from J, with 6 bases between. This chain's CDR3 is CAWSVLGTQYF. The CDR3 coding sequence is TGTGCCTGGAGTGTACTGGGTACGCAGTATTTT.

The chain recombines TRBV10-3 with TRBJ1-2; D possibly corresponds to TRBD1 (5 bases). This CDR3 has 13 amino acids. Germline V gene lookup returns CDR1 ENHRY and CDR2 SYGVKD. The V and J ends lost 5 bases and 2 bases respectively, with 9 bases between them. CDR3 coding DNA: TGTGCCATCAGTTCAGGGACCAACTATGGCTACACCTTC. It is translated as CAISSGTNYGYTF.

V is TRBV5-1 and J is TRBJ2-2; 16 bases are a match to TRBD2. This CDR3 comprises 18 residues. Germline CDR1 and CDR2: SGHRS and YFSETQ. V shed 4 bases, J shed 5 bases, and the junction held 8 bases outside the gene matches. In nucleotides, the CDR3 is TGCGCCAGCAGCCCCTCCCCGGGACTAGCGGGAGGGACCGGGGAGCTGTTTTTT. Translating gives CASSPSPGLAGGTGELFF.

This chain links TRBV5-1 with TRBJ2-7; D is perhaps TRBD1 (6 bases). V was pared by 0 bases and J by 1 base, with 11 bases between. The CDR3 length is 15 residues. The germline V gene has CDR1 SGHRS and CDR2 YFSETQ. The CDR3 spells CASSLVAGESYEQYF. The CDR3 DNA sequence: TGCGCCAGCAGCTTGGTGGCAGGGGAATCCTACGAGCAGTACTTC.

This clone was observed once. The CDR3 is CASSELAARGNTIYF. Here the CDR3 DNA reads TGTGCCAGCAGTGAACTGGCCGCGCGGGGAAACACCATATATTTT. This chain links TRBV6-1 with TRBJ1-3; D gene ambiguous. This CDR3 has 15 residues. The germline V gene encodes CDR1 MNHNS and CDR2 SASEGT. V was clipped by 2 bases and J by 4 bases, with 12 bases between them.